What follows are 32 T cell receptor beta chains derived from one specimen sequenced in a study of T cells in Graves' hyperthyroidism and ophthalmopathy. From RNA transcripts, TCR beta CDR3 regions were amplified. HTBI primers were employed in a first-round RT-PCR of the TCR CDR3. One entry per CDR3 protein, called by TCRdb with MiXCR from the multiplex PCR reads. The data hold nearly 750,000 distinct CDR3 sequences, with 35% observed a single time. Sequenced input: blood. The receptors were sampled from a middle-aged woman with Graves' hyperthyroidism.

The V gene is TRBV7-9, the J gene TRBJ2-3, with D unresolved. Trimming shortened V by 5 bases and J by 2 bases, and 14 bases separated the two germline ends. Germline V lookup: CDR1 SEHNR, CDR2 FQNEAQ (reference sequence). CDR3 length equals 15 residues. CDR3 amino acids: CASSPTGRNTDTQYF. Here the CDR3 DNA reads TGTGCCAGCAGCCCGACTGGAAGGAACACAGATACGCAGTATTTT.

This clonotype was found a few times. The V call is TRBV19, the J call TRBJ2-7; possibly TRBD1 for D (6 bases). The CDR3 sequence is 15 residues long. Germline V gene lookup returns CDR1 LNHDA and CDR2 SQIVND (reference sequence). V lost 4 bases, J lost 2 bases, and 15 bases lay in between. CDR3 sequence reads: CASSTHWDTTYEQYF. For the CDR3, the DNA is TGTGCCAGTAGTACCCATTGGGACACCACCTACGAGCAGTACTTC.

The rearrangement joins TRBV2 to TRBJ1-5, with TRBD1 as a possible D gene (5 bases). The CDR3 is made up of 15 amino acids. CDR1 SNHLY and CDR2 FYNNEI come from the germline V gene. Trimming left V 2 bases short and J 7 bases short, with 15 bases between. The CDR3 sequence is CASSERGAPRQPQHF. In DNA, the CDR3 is TGTGCCAGCAGTGAACGAGGGGCCCCGAGACAGCCCCAGCATTTT.

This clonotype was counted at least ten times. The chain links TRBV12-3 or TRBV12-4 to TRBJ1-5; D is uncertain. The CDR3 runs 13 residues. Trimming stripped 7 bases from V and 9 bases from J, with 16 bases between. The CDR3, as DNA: TGTGCCAGCACACCCCAGGCCGGCGGGCCCCAGCATTTT. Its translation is CASTPQAGGPQHF.

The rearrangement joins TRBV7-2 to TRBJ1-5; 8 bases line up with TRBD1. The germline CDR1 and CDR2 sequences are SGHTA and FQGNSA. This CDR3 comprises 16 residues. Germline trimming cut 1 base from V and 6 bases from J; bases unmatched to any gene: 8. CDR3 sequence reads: CASSLVHGQGGQPQHF. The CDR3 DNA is TGTGCCAGCAGCTTAGTACACGGACAGGGAGGTCAGCCCCAGCATTTT.

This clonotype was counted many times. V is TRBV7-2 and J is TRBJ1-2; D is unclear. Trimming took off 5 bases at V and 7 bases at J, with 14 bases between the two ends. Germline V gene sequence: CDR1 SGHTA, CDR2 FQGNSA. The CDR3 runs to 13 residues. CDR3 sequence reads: CASSGRMPVGYTF. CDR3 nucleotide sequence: TGTGCCAGCAGCGGACGGATGCCAGTTGGCTACACCTTC.

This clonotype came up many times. CDR3 sequence reads: CSAYRDSSNSPLHF. The CDR3 nucleotides read TGCAGTGCTTACCGGGACAGTTCAAATTCACCCCTCCACTTT. This sequence joins TRBV20-1 and TRBJ1-6; 7 bases are shared with TRBD1. Germline CDR1 reads DFQATT; CDR2 reads SNEGSKA (reference sequence). This CDR3 contains 14 residues. V was pared by 5 bases and J by 7 bases, with 8 bases of the junction left unmatched.

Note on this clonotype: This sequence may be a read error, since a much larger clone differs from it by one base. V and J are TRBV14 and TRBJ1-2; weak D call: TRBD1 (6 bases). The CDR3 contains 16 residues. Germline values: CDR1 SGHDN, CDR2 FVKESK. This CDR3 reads CVSSQDPGASPYGYTF. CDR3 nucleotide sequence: TGTGTCAGCAGCCAAGATCCGGGGGCGTCGCCCTATGGCTACACCTTC. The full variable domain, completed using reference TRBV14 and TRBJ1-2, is EAGVTQFPSHSVIEKGQTVTLRCDPISGHDNLYWYRRVMGKEIKFLLHFVKESKQDESGMPNNRFLAERTGGTYSTLKVQPAELEDSGVYFCVSSQDPGASPYGYTFGSGTRLTVV.

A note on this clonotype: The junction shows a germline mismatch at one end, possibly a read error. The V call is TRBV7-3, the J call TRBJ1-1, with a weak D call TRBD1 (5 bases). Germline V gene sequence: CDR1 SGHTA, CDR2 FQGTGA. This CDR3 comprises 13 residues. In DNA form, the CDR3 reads TGTGCCAGCAGCTCCCAGGAGGACACTGAAGCTCTCTTT. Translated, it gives CASSSQEDTEALF.

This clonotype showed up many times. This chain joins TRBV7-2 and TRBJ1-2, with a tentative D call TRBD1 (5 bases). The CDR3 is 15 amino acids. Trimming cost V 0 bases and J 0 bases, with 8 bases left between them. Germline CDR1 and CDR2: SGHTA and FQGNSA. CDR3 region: CASSLAGPTNYGYTF. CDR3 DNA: TGTGCCAGCAGCTTAGCGGGACCGACTAACTATGGCTACACCTTC.

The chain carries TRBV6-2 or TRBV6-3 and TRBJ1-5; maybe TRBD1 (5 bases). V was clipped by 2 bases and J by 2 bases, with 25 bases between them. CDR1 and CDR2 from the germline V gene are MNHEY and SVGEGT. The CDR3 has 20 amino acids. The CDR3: CASSYELTGPITEGNQPQHF. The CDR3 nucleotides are TGTGCCAGCAGTTACGAGCTTACGGGACCGATAACTGAGGGCAATCAGCCCCAGCATTTT.

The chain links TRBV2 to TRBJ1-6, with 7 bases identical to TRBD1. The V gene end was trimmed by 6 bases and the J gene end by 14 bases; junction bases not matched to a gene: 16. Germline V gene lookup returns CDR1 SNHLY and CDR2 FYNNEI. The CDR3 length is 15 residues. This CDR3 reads CASSSPFHDDRALHF. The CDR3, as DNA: TGTGCCAGCAGCTCCCCATTCCACGACGACAGGGCCCTCCACTTT.

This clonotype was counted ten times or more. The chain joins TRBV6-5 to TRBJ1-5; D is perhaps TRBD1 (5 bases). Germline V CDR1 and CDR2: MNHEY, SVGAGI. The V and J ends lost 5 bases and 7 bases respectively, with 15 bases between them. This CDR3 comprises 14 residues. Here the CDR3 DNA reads TGTGCCAGCAGTCCCCGGGGTGAGGGGCAGCCCCAGCATTTT. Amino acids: CASSPRGEGQPQHF.

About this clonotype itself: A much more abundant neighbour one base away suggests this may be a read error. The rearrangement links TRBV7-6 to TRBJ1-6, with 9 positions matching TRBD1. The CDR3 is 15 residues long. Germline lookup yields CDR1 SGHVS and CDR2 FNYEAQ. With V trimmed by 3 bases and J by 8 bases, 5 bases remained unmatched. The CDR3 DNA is TGTGCCAGCAGCTTTACAGGGGGCGTGCATTCACCCCTCCACTTT. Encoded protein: CASSFTGGVHSPLHF.

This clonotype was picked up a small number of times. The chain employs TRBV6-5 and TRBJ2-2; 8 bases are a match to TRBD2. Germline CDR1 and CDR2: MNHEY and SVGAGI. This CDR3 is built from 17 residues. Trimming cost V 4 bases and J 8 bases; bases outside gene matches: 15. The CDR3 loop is CASSSQSRAGATGELFF. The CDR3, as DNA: TGTGCCAGCAGTTCCCAGTCACGAGCGGGGGCTACTGGGGAGCTGTTTTTT.

The CDR3 DNA follows: TGCGCCAGCAGTGATACAGGGGGTGAGCAGTTCTTC. Protein sequence: CASSDTGGEQFF. The chain combines TRBV10-2 with TRBJ2-7; 8 positions match TRBD1. The closer fit of TRBJ2-1 to the DNA end suggests the J call may be wrong. The germline CDR1 and CDR2 sequences are WSHSY and SAAADI. The CDR3 contains 12 residues.

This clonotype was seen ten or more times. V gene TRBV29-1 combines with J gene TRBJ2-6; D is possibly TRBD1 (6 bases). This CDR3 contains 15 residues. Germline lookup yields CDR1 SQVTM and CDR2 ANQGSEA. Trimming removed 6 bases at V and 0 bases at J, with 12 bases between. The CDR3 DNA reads TGCAGCGTGGAACAGGGACCCTCTGGGGCCAACGTCCTGACTTTC. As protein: CSVEQGPSGANVLTF.

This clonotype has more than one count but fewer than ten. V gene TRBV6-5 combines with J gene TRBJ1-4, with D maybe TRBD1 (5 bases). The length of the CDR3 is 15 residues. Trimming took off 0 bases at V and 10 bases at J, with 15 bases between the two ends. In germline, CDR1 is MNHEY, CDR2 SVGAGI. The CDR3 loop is CASSYSNLGVGKLFF. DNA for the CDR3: TGTGCCAGCAGTTACTCGAACTTAGGGGTCGGAAAACTGTTTTTT.

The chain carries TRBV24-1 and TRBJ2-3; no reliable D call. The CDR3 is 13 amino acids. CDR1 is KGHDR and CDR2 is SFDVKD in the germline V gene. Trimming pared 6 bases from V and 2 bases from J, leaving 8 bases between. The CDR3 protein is CATSRPNTDTQYF. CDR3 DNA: TGTGCCACCAGTAGACCAAACACAGATACGCAGTATTTT.

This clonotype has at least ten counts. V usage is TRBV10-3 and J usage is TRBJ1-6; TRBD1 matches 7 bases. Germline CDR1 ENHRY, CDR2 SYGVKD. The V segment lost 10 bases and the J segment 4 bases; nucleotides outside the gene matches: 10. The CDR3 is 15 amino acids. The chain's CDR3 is CATRGQANYNSPLHF. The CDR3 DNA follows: TGTGCCACCAGAGGACAGGCTAATTATAATTCACCCCTCCACTTT.

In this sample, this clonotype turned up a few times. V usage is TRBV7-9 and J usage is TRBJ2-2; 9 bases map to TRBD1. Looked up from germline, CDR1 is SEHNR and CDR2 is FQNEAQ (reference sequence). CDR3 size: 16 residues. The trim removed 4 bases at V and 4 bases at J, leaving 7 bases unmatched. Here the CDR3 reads CASSSPGQGFTGELFF. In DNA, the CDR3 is TGTGCCAGCAGCTCTCCGGGACAGGGTTTCACCGGGGAGCTGTTTTTT.

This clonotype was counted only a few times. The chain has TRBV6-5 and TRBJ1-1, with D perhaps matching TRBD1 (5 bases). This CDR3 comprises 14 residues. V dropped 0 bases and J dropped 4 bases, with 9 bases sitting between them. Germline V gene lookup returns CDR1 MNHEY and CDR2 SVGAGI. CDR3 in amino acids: CASSYSERGTEAFF. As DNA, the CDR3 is TGTGCCAGCAGTTACTCCGAGAGGGGCACTGAAGCTTTCTTT.

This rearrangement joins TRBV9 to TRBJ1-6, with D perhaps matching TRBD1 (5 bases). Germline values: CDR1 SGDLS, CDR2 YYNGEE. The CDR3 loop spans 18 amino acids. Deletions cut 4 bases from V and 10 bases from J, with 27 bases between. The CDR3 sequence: CASSQDRQGRILRSPLHF. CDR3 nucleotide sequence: TGTGCCAGCAGCCAAGATCGGCAGGGTCGAATCTTGAGGTCACCCCTCCACTTT.

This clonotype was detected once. The CDR3 region is CSASRRGFRETQYF. CDR3 nucleotide sequence: TGCAGTGCTAGTCGGCGGGGCTTCAGAGAGACCCAGTACTTC. The chain joins TRBV20-1 to TRBJ2-5; the D gene is possibly TRBD2 (6 bases). Trimming shortened V by 3 bases and J by 4 bases, and 15 bases separated the two germline ends. The CDR3 covers 14 residues. Germline CDR1 DFQATT, CDR2 SNEGSKA (reference sequence).

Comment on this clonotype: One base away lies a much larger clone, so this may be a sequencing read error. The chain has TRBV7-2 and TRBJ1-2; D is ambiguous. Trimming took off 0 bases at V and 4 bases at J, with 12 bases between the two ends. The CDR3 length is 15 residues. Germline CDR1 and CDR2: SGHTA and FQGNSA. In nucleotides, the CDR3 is TGTGCCAGCAGCTTAGCCGACGGGTCCCTCTATGGCTACACCTTC. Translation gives CASSLADGSLYGYTF.

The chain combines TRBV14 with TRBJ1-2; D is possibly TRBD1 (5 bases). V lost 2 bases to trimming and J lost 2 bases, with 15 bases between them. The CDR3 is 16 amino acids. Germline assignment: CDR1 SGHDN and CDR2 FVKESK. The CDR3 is CASSQSRRGSNYGYTF. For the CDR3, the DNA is TGTGCCAGCAGCCAATCCCGACGGGGCTCAAACTATGGCTACACCTTC.

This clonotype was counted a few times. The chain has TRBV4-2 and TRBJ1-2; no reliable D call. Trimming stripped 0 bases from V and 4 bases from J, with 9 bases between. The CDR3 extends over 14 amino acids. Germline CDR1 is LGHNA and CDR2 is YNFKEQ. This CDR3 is CASSQDQESYGYTF. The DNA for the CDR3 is TGTGCCAGCAGCCAAGACCAAGAAAGCTATGGCTACACCTTC.

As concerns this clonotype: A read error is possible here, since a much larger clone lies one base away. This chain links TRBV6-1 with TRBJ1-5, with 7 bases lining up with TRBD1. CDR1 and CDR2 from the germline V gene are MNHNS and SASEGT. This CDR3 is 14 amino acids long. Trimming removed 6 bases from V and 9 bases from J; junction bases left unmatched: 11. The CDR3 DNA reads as TGTGCCAGCAGCCGCGACAGGGACGTCCGGCCCCAGCATTTT. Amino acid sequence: CASSRDRDVRPQHF.

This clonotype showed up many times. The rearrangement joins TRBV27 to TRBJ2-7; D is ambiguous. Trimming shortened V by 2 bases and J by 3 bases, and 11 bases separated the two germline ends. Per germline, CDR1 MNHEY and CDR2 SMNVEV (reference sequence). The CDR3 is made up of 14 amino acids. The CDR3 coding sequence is TGTGCCAGCAGTTTACGGACCGATGGCTACGAGCAGTACTTC. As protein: CASSLRTDGYEQYF.

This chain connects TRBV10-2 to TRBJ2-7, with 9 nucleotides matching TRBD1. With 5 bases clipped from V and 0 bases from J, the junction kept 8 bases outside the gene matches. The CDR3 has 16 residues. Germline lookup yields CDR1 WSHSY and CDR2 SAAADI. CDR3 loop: CASSSTGTGSSYEQYF. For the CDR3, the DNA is TGCGCCAGCAGTTCAACCGGGACAGGGAGCTCCTACGAGCAGTACTTC.

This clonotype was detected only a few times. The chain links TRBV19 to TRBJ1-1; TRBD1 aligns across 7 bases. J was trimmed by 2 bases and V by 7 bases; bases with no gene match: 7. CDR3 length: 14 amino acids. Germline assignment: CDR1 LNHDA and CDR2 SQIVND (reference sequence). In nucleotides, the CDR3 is TGTGCCAGTAACCCCGGGACAGACAACACTGAAGCTTTCTTT. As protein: CASNPGTDNTEAFF.

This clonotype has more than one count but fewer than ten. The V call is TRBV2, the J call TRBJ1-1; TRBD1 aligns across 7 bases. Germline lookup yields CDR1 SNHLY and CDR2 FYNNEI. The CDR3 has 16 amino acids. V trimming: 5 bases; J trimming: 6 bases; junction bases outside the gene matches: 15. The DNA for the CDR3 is TGTGCCAGCAGTAAGGACAGGAGGGTTGTCCCCGCTGAAGCTTTCTTT. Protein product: CASSKDRRVVPAEAFF.